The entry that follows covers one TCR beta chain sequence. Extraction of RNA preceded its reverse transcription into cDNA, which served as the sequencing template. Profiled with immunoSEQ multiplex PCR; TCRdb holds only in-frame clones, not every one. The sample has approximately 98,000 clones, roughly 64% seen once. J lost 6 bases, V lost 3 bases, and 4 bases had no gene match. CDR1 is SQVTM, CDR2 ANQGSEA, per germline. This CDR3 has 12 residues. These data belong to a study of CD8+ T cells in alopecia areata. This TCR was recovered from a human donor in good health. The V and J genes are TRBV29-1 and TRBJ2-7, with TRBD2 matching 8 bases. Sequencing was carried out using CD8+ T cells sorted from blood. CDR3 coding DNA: TGCAGCGTTGAGGGACTAGAGGGCGAGCAGTACTTC. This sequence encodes CSVEGLEGEQYF.